This T cell receptor (beta chain) came from a study of human T cells and chemical hapten exposure. In TCRdb, the RACE reads were re-called with MiXCR into one record per CDR3 protein. In the table there are about 250,000 distinct CDR3 sequences, 7.7% of which are singletons. Losses at the gene ends were 9 bases for V and 3 bases for J; bases not matched to a gene: 9. Germline V lookup: CDR1 MNHEY, CDR2 SVGAGI. The CDR3 is 14 residues long. Findings of the study overall: Sensitization with DPC brought no change to TCRs above 1 in 1000 in frequency.

This clonotype has a count of ten or more. Its antigen is undetermined. Indicated time point: pre-sensitization, week 0. The treatment denotes: therapeutic diphenylcyclopropenone sensitization with weekly scalp DPC. The sequences come from whole blood, collected in connection with sensitization to the hapten diphenylcyclopropenone (DPC). This rearrangement joins TRBV6-5 to TRBJ1-1; 8 bases fit TRBD1. This TCR was sampled from a man in his late teens or twenties with alopecia areata. Some clones in this sample may be carry-over from other donors' samples. DNA for the CDR3: TGTGCCAGTGGTCAGGGGGCAAGGGACACTGAAGCTTTCTTT. Translating it yields CASGQGARDTEAFF.